This record concerns one T cell receptor (beta chain) sequence. In this sample, this clone turned up once. Its cognate antigen has yet to be identified. No per-base quality is available; no much larger clone lies one base away. The EasySep Human CD8+ T Cell Enrichment Kit was used on day 10 to isolate CD8+ T cells from every culture. Sequencing of TCR beta CDR3 regions was performed at survey depth on the immunoSEQ platform. The QIAamp DNA micro kit was used to extract genomic DNA from every cultured and uncultured CD8+ T cell population. The original methods were these. Samples with fewer than 5,000 productive reads were excluded, resulting in the removal of about 6.5% of the 75 HIV peptide-stimulated cultures. Sequences were trimmed to CDR3 by a MANAFEST web app, and nonproductive sequences, CDR3s under 5 amino acids, and sequences not starting with C or ending with F/W were removed. Antigen-specific clonotypes had to expand in at least 2 of 3 replicates versus no-peptide control at FDR 0.01, only within one epitope family. Specific clonotypes also needed at least fivefold higher frequency than in wells stimulated with peptides from other epitope families. Held by TCRdb, this immuneACCESS table contains in-frame sequences only and omits some clones. Under half of the omission traces to an unresolved V gene where checked; the cause of the rest is unknown. The V and J calls and clone size come from that table; D and trimming were worked out from the DNA. The table for this sample lists roughly 2,200 clones; about 65% of them were counted only once. Of the sample, 48% is held by the ten largest clones.

Per the germline V gene, KGHSH is the CDR1 and LQKENI is the CDR2. V trim: 3 bases; J trim: 3 bases; unmatched bases: 4. CDR3 length: 16 amino acids, cysteine to phenylalanine. This entry keeps only the CDR3 DNA: 48 bases, framed from base 1. This sample is part of a study of CD8 T cell repertoires and HIV-1 epitope variants (dated by TCRdb to 2020 to 2021). Context from the whole study: In separate culture wells, T cells were stimulated with each of twenty-five peptides that represented autologous and known Gag and Nef epitope variants. A CMV, EBV and flu peptide pool, the Ebola AY9 epitope as negative control, and a no-peptide well were included as control conditions. The epitopes tested were three Gag epitope families plus Nef HW9 and YT9. T cells were enriched with the EasySep Human T Cell Enrichment Kit and co-cultured with equal numbers of autologous T cell-negative cells as antigen-presenting cells. The cultures were grown for under eleven days in IMDM with gentamicin, and half of the media was changed on days 3 and 7 with IL-2, IL-7 and IL-15 added. A 1M T cell aliquot was kept as an uncultured baseline condition, separate from the 83 T cell cultures. A total of about 83 T cell cultures were run, with each culture condition performed in triplicate except for one peptide, which was performed in duplicate. Broader findings and caveats from the paper: The assay identified only TCR beta chains and indicated proliferation to antigen, not T cell function or cytokine profile. The Nef KF9 family was recognized by five clonotypes and the HW9 family by one, and no responses to the TAALDMSHF plasma variant were observed. About 10 antigen-specific TCR beta clonotypes were identified, of which about six appeared to be cross-reactive for autologous or known escape epitope variants.

The sequence is built from TRBV18 and TRBJ2-2, and TRBD1 aligns with 10 junction nucleotides. Sequencing was carried out using cultured CD8+ T cells derived from PBMCs. The TCR was taken from a male donor with HIV. The CDR3 here reads CASSPSDRGYTGELFF. The DNA reads TGTGCCAGCTCACCGTCGGACAGGGGGTACACCGGGGAGCTGTTTTTT.